These 30 T cell receptor beta chains originate from one sample sequenced in a study of blood T cell repertoires in COVID-19. Generated by immunoSEQ multiplex PCR, the TCRdb table keeps only in-frame clones and is missing some. The profile covers roughly 150,000 clones, with around 86% appearing a single time and over 10% taken by the ten largest. Material: peripheral blood. The origin of the receptors is a man between 65 and 85 years old who had recovered from COVID-19.

The chain has TRBV5-4 and TRBJ2-2; D is perhaps TRBD1 (6 bases). Germline CDR1 reads SGHNT; CDR2 reads YYREEE (reference sequence). Trimming took 4 bases from V and 6 from J, leaving 16 bases between them. The CDR3 runs 15 residues. CDR3 nucleotides: TGTGCCAGCAGCCGTACAACACAGGGCTCCGGGGAGCTGTTTTTT. As protein: CASSRTTQGSGELFF.

The V gene is TRBV2, the J gene TRBJ2-5; D may be TRBD2 (5 bases). Trimming left V 7 bases short and J 1 base short, with 10 bases between. This CDR3 contains 13 residues. Germline assignment: CDR1 SNHLY and CDR2 FYNNEI. The CDR3 DNA follows: TGTGCCAGCAAAATGGACTTCCAAGAGACCCAGTACTTC. Translating it yields CASKMDFQETQYF.

The genes are TRBV6-6 and TRBJ2-7; no firm D call. V was shortened by 4 bases and J by 3 bases, with 7 bases between the two germline ends. The CDR3 loop spans 12 amino acids. Germline CDR1 reads MNHNY; CDR2 reads SVGAGI (reference sequence). Written as DNA, the CDR3 is TGTGCCAGCAGTTCATCTATCTACGAGCAGTACTTC. Translation: CASSSSIYEQYF.

This clone was found once. The chain carries TRBV30 and TRBJ1-6, with D uncertain. CDR1 is GTSNPN, CDR2 SVGIG, per germline (reference sequence). This CDR3 is 14 amino acids long. With 2 bases removed from V and 8 bases from J, the gap between germline ends came to 13 bases. The CDR3 sequence is CAWSSTVPDSPLHF. The CDR3 nucleotides are TGTGCCTGGAGTTCCACAGTCCCAGATTCACCCCTCCACTTT.

A single count supports this clone. The chain is built from TRBV5-1 and TRBJ2-2, with D possibly matching TRBD2 (5 bases). Germline CDR1 and CDR2: SGHRS and YFSETQ. CDR3 size: 15 residues. Trimming took off 3 bases at V and 2 bases at J, with 11 bases between the two ends. The CDR3 spells CASSSIGDNTGELFF. CDR3 sequence (DNA): TGCGCCAGCAGCTCCATCGGGGATAACACCGGGGAGCTGTTTTTT.

The chain joins TRBV7-3 to TRBJ2-3, with TRBD1 as a possible D gene (7 bases). Trimming left V 4 bases short and J 4 bases short, with 18 bases between. The germline gives CDR1 SGHTA, CDR2 FQGTGA. The CDR3 loop spans 16 amino acids. The CDR3 DNA is TGTGCCAGCAGCTCTCTCTCAGGGGGGACGGCAGATACGCAGTATTTT. It encodes CASSSLSGGTADTQYF. The variable domain in full, with the rest retrieved from reference TRBV7-3 and TRBJ2-3, is GAGVSQTPSNKVTEKGKYVELRCDPISGHTALYWYRQSLGQGPEFLIYFQGTGAADDSGLPNDRFFAVRPEGSVSTLKIQRTERGDSAVYLCASSSLSGGTADTQYFGPGTRLTVL.

This clone appeared a few times. The chain links TRBV2 to TRBJ2-2, with D maybe TRBD2 (6 bases). Trimming took 3 bases from V and 4 from J, leaving 12 bases between them. CDR1 is SNHLY and CDR2 is FYNNEI in the germline V gene. The CDR3 covers 15 residues. This CDR3 is CASSEPQGGTGELFF. CDR3 nucleotides: TGTGCCAGCAGTGAGCCCCAGGGAGGCACCGGGGAGCTGTTTTTT.

The chain combines TRBV6-2 or TRBV6-3 with TRBJ2-3, with D perhaps matching TRBD2 (6 bases). This CDR3 has 16 residues. CDR1 is MNHEY and CDR2 is SVGEGT in the germline V gene. With 4 bases removed from V and 1 base from J, the gap between germline ends came to 15 bases. The CDR3 loop is CASSSRTIQGTDTQYF. CDR3 nucleotide sequence: TGTGCCAGCAGTTCAAGGACTATACAGGGCACAGATACGCAGTATTTT.

This chain joins TRBV7-8 and TRBJ1-3; a weak D match, TRBD1 (6 bases). Germline CDR1 is SGHVS and CDR2 is FQNEAQ. The CDR3 sequence is 17 residues long. V was shortened by 5 bases and J by 4 bases, with 21 bases between the two germline ends. The CDR3: CASSQTITGYRGNTIYF. The CDR3 nucleotides are TGTGCCAGCAGCCAGACCATTACAGGGTATAGAGGAAACACCATATATTTT.

The chain employs TRBV18 and TRBJ2-1, with TRBD2 identical over 8 bases. After removal of 1 base from V and 5 bases from J, the junction contained 4 bases not matched to a gene. From germline, CDR1 is KGHSH and CDR2 LQKENI. The CDR3 runs 15 residues. The chain's CDR3 is CASSPLAGLHNEQFF. The CDR3 DNA reads as TGTGCCAGCTCACCACTAGCGGGACTCCACAATGAGCAGTTCTTC.

This clone was counted a few times. CDR3 loop: CASSYRMTGLSPLHF. The CDR3, as DNA: TGTGCCAGCAGTTACCGGATGACAGGGCTGTCACCCCTCCACTTT. The chain couples TRBV6-5 to TRBJ1-6, with TRBD1 matching over 7 bases. This CDR3 is 15 amino acids long. Losses at the gene ends were 2 bases for V and 10 bases for J; bases not matched to a gene: 8. Germline lookup yields CDR1 MNHEY and CDR2 SVGAGI.

This rearrangement joins TRBV28 to TRBJ2-4, with 11 bases lining up with TRBD2. From germline, CDR1 is MDHEN and CDR2 SYDVKM. Trimming removed 6 bases from V and 1 base from J; junction bases left unmatched: 2. The CDR3 sequence is 15 residues long. Here the CDR3 DNA reads TGTGCCAGCAGCCCTAGCGGGGGGGCCAAAAACATTCAGTACTTC. It encodes CASSPSGGAKNIQYF.

The rearrangement joins TRBV5-4 to TRBJ2-5, with 7 bases fitting TRBD2. Looked up from germline, CDR1 is SGHNT and CDR2 is YYREEE (reference sequence). The CDR3 is 15 amino acids. V lost 1 base and J lost 2; bases outside the gene matches: 5. DNA of the CDR3: TGTGCCAGCAGCTTGCTAGCGGAGGGGCAAGAGACCCAGTACTTC. Protein product: CASSLLAEGQETQYF.

This clone was counted a few times. The gene calls are TRBV10-2 and TRBJ1-2, with D uncertain. CDR3 length equals 14 residues. CDR1 is WSHSY and CDR2 is SAAADI in the germline V gene. V lost 0 bases to trimming and J lost 6 bases, with 11 bases between them. The CDR3 here is CASSESNRFDGYTF. The CDR3 nucleotides read TGCGCCAGCAGTGAGTCGAACAGATTTGATGGCTACACCTTC.

The chain joins TRBV5-1 to TRBJ2-1; a weak D match, TRBD2 (5 bases). This CDR3 comprises 17 residues. The V gene lost 3 bases and the J gene lost 0 bases, with 16 bases spanning the gap. Germline-derived CDR1 and CDR2 are SGHRS and YFSETQ. CDR3 residues: CASSWAGGDGSYNEQFF. The CDR3 DNA follows: TGCGCCAGCAGCTGGGCGGGCGGTGATGGCTCCTACAATGAGCAGTTCTTC.

This clone has more than one count but fewer than ten. The chain employs TRBV6-5 and TRBJ2-3; D perhaps matches TRBD2 (5 bases). V dropped 2 bases and J dropped 0 bases, with 12 bases sitting between them. The CDR3 spans 16 residues. Looked up from germline, CDR1 is MNHEY and CDR2 is SVGAGI. CDR3 amino acids: CASSYTLAVSTDTQYF. The DNA of the CDR3 is TGTGCCAGCAGTTACACCCTAGCAGTGAGCACAGATACGCAGTATTTT.

The genes are TRBV5-6 and TRBJ2-7, with 9 nucleotides matching TRBD2. Germline CDR1 SGHDT, CDR2 YYEEEE. The trim removed 3 bases at V and 3 bases at J, leaving 1 base unmatched. This CDR3 comprises 13 residues. CDR3: CASSSTSGYEQYF. The CDR3 coding sequence is TGTGCCAGCAGCTCGACTAGCGGCTACGAGCAGTACTTC.

The chain links TRBV5-1 to TRBJ2-5; TRBD1 agrees at 9 bases. Germline V lookup: CDR1 SGHRS, CDR2 YFSETQ. Trimming removed 3 bases from V and 2 bases from J; junction bases left unmatched: 8. The CDR3 sequence is 16 residues long. The CDR3 DNA sequence: TGCGCCAGCAGCTATGCGGGACAGGGAGGGCAAGAGACCCAGTACTTC. Encoded protein: CASSYAGQGGQETQYF.

The V gene is TRBV7-2, the J gene TRBJ1-1; 8 bases align to TRBD1. V shed 5 bases and J 0 bases; nucleotides not matched to a gene: 5. Looked up from germline, CDR1 is SGHTA and CDR2 is FQGNSA. This CDR3 comprises 15 residues. The CDR3 DNA follows: TGTGCCAGCAGCCCCCAGACAGGGGTGAACACTGAAGCTTTCTTT. Its protein is CASSPQTGVNTEAFF.

This rearrangement joins TRBV9 to TRBJ1-6; no firm D call. The V gene's germline CDR1 is SGDLS and CDR2 YYNGEE. The CDR3 contains 15 residues. V lost 3 bases and J 10 bases, leaving 17 bases between the germline ends. The CDR3: CASSAADGGSSPLHF. The CDR3 region has the DNA TGTGCCAGCAGCGCCGCGGACGGTGGGAGCTCACCCCTCCACTTT.

Only one count was recorded for this clone. CDR3 coding DNA: TGCGCCAGCAGTGACAGCGGGAGACTTGGATCCTACGAGCAGTACTTC. Protein sequence: CASSDSGRLGSYEQYF. J is TRBJ2-7 and V is TRBV10-1; 8 nucleotides match TRBD2. From germline, CDR1 is WNHNN and CDR2 SYGVQD (reference sequence). This CDR3 has 16 amino acids. With 3 bases clipped from V and 1 base from J, the junction kept 8 bases outside the gene matches.

The rearrangement uses TRBV6-2 or TRBV6-3 and TRBJ2-7; 7 positions match TRBD2. The CDR3 contains 15 residues. Germline loops: CDR1 MNHEY, CDR2 SVGEGT. V shed 1 base, J shed 2 bases, and the junction held 5 bases outside the gene matches. The CDR3 is CASSYWSSGTYEQYF. DNA for the CDR3: TGTGCCAGCAGTTACTGGTCTAGCGGAACCTACGAGCAGTACTTC.

This chain uses TRBV10-2 with TRBJ2-3, with a weak D call TRBD2 (6 bases). CDR1 and CDR2 (germline): WSHSY, SAAADI. Trimming cost V 8 bases and J 6 bases, with 21 bases left between them. The CDR3 is 15 amino acids. CDR3 sequence: CASSVAALSRDTQYF. The CDR3 bases are TGCGCCAGCTCGGTAGCGGCCCTGAGTAGGGATACGCAGTATTTT.

The chain carries TRBV5-1 and TRBJ2-3; TRBD2 is a possible D gene (5 bases). Germline V lookup: CDR1 SGHRS, CDR2 YFSETQ. Between the trimmed V and J ends, which lost 0 bases and 3 bases, there was a span of 11 bases. The CDR3 is 15 amino acids. Written as DNA, the CDR3 is TGCGCCAGCAGCTTGGACCAGAGAGGGACAGATACGCAGTATTTT. This translates into CASSLDQRGTDTQYF. Together with reference TRBV5-1 and TRBJ2-3, the CDR3 gives the full variable domain: KAGVTQTPRYLIKTRGQQVTLSCSPISGHRSVSWYQQTPGQGLQFLFEYFSETQRNKGNFPGRFSGRQFSNSRSEMNVSTLELGDSALYLCASSLDQRGTDTQYFGPGTRLTVL.

The chain employs TRBV20-1 and TRBJ1-2; 7 bases match TRBD1. This CDR3 has 11 residues. With 8 bases clipped from V and 4 bases from J, the junction kept 4 bases outside the gene matches. Germline V gene sequence: CDR1 DFQATT, CDR2 SNEGSKA (reference sequence). The CDR3, as DNA: TGCAGTACCTGGGACAGCTATGGCTACACCTTC. Amino acid sequence: CSTWDSYGYTF.

This clone was seen a single time. V usage is TRBV7-9 and J usage is TRBJ2-1; TRBD2 is a possible D gene (5 bases). The CDR3 sequence is 15 residues long. V lost 5 bases to trimming and J lost 0 bases, with 11 bases between them. From germline, CDR1 is SEHNR and CDR2 FQNEAQ (reference sequence). The CDR3 bases are TGTGCCAGCAGCCCCCGAGGGAGCTCCTACAATGAGCAGTTCTTC. Protein: CASSPRGSSYNEQFF.

The chain uses TRBV10-1 and TRBJ2-5; TRBD2 is a possible D gene (5 bases). This CDR3 contains 13 residues. Germline lookup yields CDR1 WNHNN and CDR2 SYGVQD (reference sequence). V gave up 4 bases and J gave up 4 bases, with 10 bases separating them. CDR3 coding DNA: TGCGCCAGCAGTGCCTCAGGAGGAGAGACCCAGTACTTC. This gives the protein CASSASGGETQYF.

This chain uses TRBV24-1 with TRBJ2-3, with 7 bases lining up with TRBD1. Germline loops: CDR1 KGHDR, CDR2 SFDVKD. CDR3 length: 16 amino acids. Trimming cost V 3 bases and J 4 bases; bases outside gene matches: 9. CDR3 protein: CATSDPQTGSPDTQYF. The CDR3 DNA reads TGTGCCACCAGTGATCCCCAGACAGGGTCCCCAGATACGCAGTATTTT.

This sequence joins TRBV3-1 (or the pseudogene TRBV3-2) and TRBJ1-6; TRBD1 is a possible D gene (5 bases). The germline CDR1 and CDR2 sequences are LGHDT and YNNKEL (reference sequence). Trimming pared 4 bases from V and 11 bases from J, leaving 12 bases between. The length of the CDR3 is 13 residues. CDR3 nucleotide sequence: TGTGCCAGCAGCCCACGGGGGACGGCACCCCTCCACTTT. Its translation is CASSPRGTAPLHF.

V usage is TRBV7-6 and J usage is TRBJ1-5, with D possibly TRBD1 on 5 matching bases. This CDR3 comprises 14 residues. In germline, CDR1 is SGHVS, CDR2 FNYEAQ. V shed 5 bases and J shed 11 bases, with 19 bases lying between them. The CDR3 nucleotides read TGTGCCAGCAGCCCCACGGGGGGATGGGGGACCCAGCATTTT. Residues: CASSPTGGWGTQHF.